Presented here are 13 T cell receptor beta chains from one specimen sequenced in a study of kidney transplant recipient with SARS-CoV-2 infection. TCRdb re-called the reads with MiXCR, one entry per CDR3 protein. The sample contains approximately 250,000 distinct CDR3 sequences, 29% of which appear only once. The specimen comprised a blood sample, sampled at baseline and on day 111 from a kidney transplant recipient. All receptors come from a male patient aged 25-45 years who had COVID-19 and was a kidney transplant recipient. Some T cells here may be from the graft donor.

In its sample, this clonotype was seen a few times. The genes are TRBV10-1 and TRBJ1-2, with D uncertain. V gave up 5 bases and J gave up 4 bases, with 23 bases separating them. CDR3 length: 17 amino acids. Germline values: CDR1 WNHNN, CDR2 SYGVQD (reference sequence). CDR3 in DNA: TGCGCCAGCAGTTGTCTCACAAGATTGCGAAAGACCTATGGCTACACCTTC. It specifies CASSCLTRLRKTYGYTF.

This clonotype was counted at least ten times. The V and J genes are TRBV30 and TRBJ1-2, with D unclear. V lost 5 bases, J lost 4 bases, and 23 bases lay in between. CDR3 length: 16 residues. The germline CDR1 and CDR2 sequences are GTSNPN and SVGIG (reference sequence). The CDR3 sequence: CAWHVRRYRKTYGYTF. CDR3 nucleotide sequence: TGTGCCTGGCATGTACGGCGTTATAGAAAGACCTATGGCTACACCTTC.

This clonotype was found once. This may stem from a read error, because a much larger clone lies one nucleotide away. The rearrangement uses TRBV6-5 and TRBJ1-2; a possible D gene is TRBD1 (5 bases). The germline gives CDR1 MNHEY, CDR2 SVGAGI. This CDR3 region has 17 residues. The CDR3 bases are TGTACCAGCAGTCGGGCCAGGGAATGTAGAAAGACCTATGGCTACACCTTC. This sequence encodes CTSSRARECRKTYGYTF.

Notes on this clonotype: One base away lies a much larger clone, so this may be a sequencing read error. The V and J genes are TRBV5-6 and TRBJ1-1; 12 bases are shared with TRBD1. CDR1 is SGHDT, CDR2 YYEEEE, per germline. The V gene end was trimmed by 5 bases and the J gene end by 6 bases; junction bases not matched to a gene: 11. The CDR3 contains 16 residues. The CDR3 region has the DNA TGTGCCAGCAGGAGGGGACAGGGGGCGCAGTGGCCTGAAGCTTTCTTT. This translates into CASRRGQGAQWPEAFF.

Worth noting for this clonotype: This may be a read error, as it is one base from a much larger clone. The CDR3 region is CASNRQGGYNSPLHF. CDR3 nucleotides: TGCGCCAGCAACCGACAGGGGGGGTATAATTCACCCCTCCACTTT. The chain combines TRBV4-1 with TRBJ1-6; 9 nucleotides line up with TRBD1. V lost 7 bases to trimming and J lost 4 bases; unmatched junction nucleotides: 5. The CDR3 covers 15 residues. Germline V CDR1 and CDR2: MGHRA, YSYEKL.

Notes on this clonotype: Here the CDR3 omits its conserved ending phenylalanine or tryptophan, so a read error is the likely source. The V gene is TRBV24-1, the J gene TRBJ2-2; TRBD1 aligns across 7 bases. The CDR3 is 17 amino acids. V was pared by 4 bases and J by 1 base, with 8 bases of the junction left unmatched. Germline assignment: CDR1 KGHDR and CDR2 SFDVKD. CDR3 sequence reads: CATSEPDRVGNTGELFS. As DNA, the CDR3 is TGTGCCACCAGTGAGCCCGACAGGGTCGGGAACACCGGGGAGCTGTTTTCT.

The chain combines TRBV7-3 with TRBJ2-1; 7 bases agree with TRBD2. In germline, CDR1 is SGHTA, CDR2 FQGTGA. V gave up 5 bases and J gave up 0 bases; unmatched junction bases: 10. The CDR3 is made up of 17 amino acids. The chain's CDR3 is CASSNSPPGGSYNEQFF. DNA for the CDR3: TGTGCCAGCAGCAACTCCCCTCCGGGGGGCTCCTACAATGAGCAGTTCTTC.

This clonotype was seen just once. A read error may explain this, as a much larger clone is one base away. The gene calls are TRBV24-1 and TRBJ1-3; D not resolved. CDR1 is KGHDR and CDR2 is SFDVKD in the germline V gene. This CDR3 region has 14 residues. The CDR3 nucleotides are TGTGCCACCAGTGCCAGCCGCTCTGGAAACACCACATATTTT. It yields the protein CATSASRSGNTTYF.

In this sample, this clonotype turned up a few times. The chain carries TRBV12-3 or TRBV12-4 and TRBJ2-3; D is unclear. The CDR3 has 12 residues. V was pared by 5 bases and J by 6 bases, with 9 bases between. The CDR3 bases are TGTGCCAGCAGTGCCGCCCCGGATACGCAGTATTTT. It specifies CASSAAPDTQYF.

This clonotype has only a few counts. A much bigger clone sits one base away, suggesting this may be a read error. This sequence joins TRBV15 and TRBJ2-7; TRBD2 agrees at 7 bases. This CDR3 contains 19 residues. CDR1 LNHNV and CDR2 YYDKDF come from the germline V gene (reference sequence). CDR3 residues: CATSRILPGGSLSSYGQYF. DNA for the CDR3: TGTGCCACCAGCAGGATCCTCCCTGGCGGGAGCCTTAGCTCCTACGGGCAGTACTTC.

The sample holds a few counts of this clonotype. The chain carries TRBV6-2 or TRBV6-3 and TRBJ2-1, with D possibly matching TRBD1 (5 bases). CDR1 and CDR2 from the germline V gene are MNHEY and SVGEGT. This CDR3 contains 14 residues. V dropped 10 bases and J dropped 5 bases, with 18 bases sitting between them. CDR3 loop: CAIYRAGSNNEQFF. In nucleotides, the CDR3 is TGTGCCATCTACCGGGCAGGGTCCAACAATGAGCAGTTCTTC.

Notes on this clonotype: Germline and junction disagree at one end, which may indicate a read error. CDR3 residues: CANSQVPSGGAYNEQFF. The CDR3 coding sequence is TGTGCCAACAGCCAAGTTCCTAGCGGGGGGGCTTATAATGAGCAGTTCTTC. The chain uses TRBV3-1 and TRBJ2-1, with 12 bases identical to TRBD2. The CDR3 sequence is 17 residues long. Germline V gives CDR1 LGHDT, CDR2 YNNKEL (reference sequence).

Note on this clonotype: This clone may be a read error of a much larger clone one base away. The chain recombines TRBV7-7 with TRBJ2-7, with D maybe TRBD2 (5 bases). The CDR3 loop spans 13 amino acids. From germline, CDR1 is SSHAT and CDR2 FNYEAQ (reference sequence). In DNA, the CDR3 is TGTGCTAGCAGCTTAGTAGAGGGTAGCGAGCAGTACTTC. The encoded protein is CASSLVEGSEQYF.